The clone carrying this TCR beta chain was observed a single time. Its antigen remains unidentified. Profiled with immunoSEQ multiplex PCR; TCRdb holds only in-frame clones, not every one. The table has some 97,000 clones, 88% seen once; the top ten hold around 1.8%. This entry belongs to a study of T cell responses to AZD1222 COVID-19 vaccine. In germline, CDR1 is SGHRS, CDR2 YFSETQ. The V end lost 6 bases, the J end lost 7 bases, and 16 bases lay between the germline ends. The CDR3 runs to 13 residues. General study findings and limits: At 160-218 and 743-854, vaccine-associated CD4 TCRs were dominant, and they spanned spike. Donor demographics were predominantly white British with a female majority; clonal diversity may be underestimated. Two AZD1222 administrations were followed by greater Spike-specific TCR breadth and depth.

V and J are TRBV5-1 and TRBJ1-1; tentatively, D is TRBD1 (5 bases). Sample: peripheral blood, taken on day 0 of AZD1222 vaccination. This TCR derives from an adult in good health. This CDR3 reads CASTPGPGVEAFF. DNA for the CDR3: TGCGCCAGCACCCCGGGGCCGGGGGTTGAAGCTTTCTTT.